The clone carrying this T cell receptor (beta chain) was seen at least ten times. RNA transcripts gave rise to amplified TCR beta CDR3 regions. First-round RT-PCR of the TCR CDR3 relied on the HTBI primer set. TCRdb reanalysed the multiplex PCR reads using MiXCR and keeps one entry per CDR3 protein. The sample yields 30,000 to 40,000 distinct CDR3 sequences, about 47% seen once. Used for diagnoses were clinical symptoms, serum thyroxine and TRAb, thyroid ultrasound and orbital computed tomography. This sample is part of a study of T cells in Graves' hyperthyroidism and ophthalmopathy. Looking at the study overall: Peripheral blood was secured at the point of initial diagnosis, before any treatment.

Germline values: CDR1 SGHRS, CDR2 YFSETQ. This CDR3 region has 13 residues. V lost 5 bases to trimming and J lost 4 bases, with 9 bases between them. The chain has TRBV5-1 and TRBJ1-4; TRBD1 might be the D (5 bases). This sequence was found in a man aged 40-49 years with Graves' ophthalmopathy. Source material: blood. The CDR3 DNA reads as TGCGCCAGCAGAGACAGCGTTAATGAAAAACTGTTTTTT. This translates into CASRDSVNEKLFF.